The following is a T cell receptor beta chain sequence with its context. The data stem from a study of blood T cell repertoires in COVID-19. Study-wide background: COVID-19 samples from acute and convalescent phases originated in the United States, Italy and Spain.

From germline, CDR1 is MDHEN and CDR2 SYDVKM. This CDR3 region has 14 residues. V lost 3 bases to trimming and J lost 4 bases, with 12 bases between them. Assay: immunoSEQ multiplex PCR; the TCRdb copy retains only in-frame clones and omits some. The table includes roughly 250,000 clones, over 80% detected once. This receptor was obtained from a woman in her late teens or twenties who had recovered from COVID-19. The chain links TRBV28 to TRBJ1-1; the D gene is possibly TRBD1 (6 bases). The material sequenced was PBMCs or T cells enriched from blood (not recorded which). CDR3 nucleotides: TGTGCCAGCAGTTTCGGGGGGCGCAGCACTGAAGCTTTCTTT. Translating it yields CASSFGGRSTEAFF.